These T cell receptor beta chains were read from a single sample in a study of OX40 agonist ivuxolimab in advanced cancers. Sequenced by immunoSEQ multiplex PCR; TCRdb stores in-frame clones only, minus some. This table has about 90,000 clones, roughly 89% appearing once. This sample comprised CD4+ or CD8+ T cells sorted from blood, obtained in a trial of the OX40 agonist ivuxolimab. The receptors were sampled from an adult with an advanced solid tumor such as melanoma, head and neck, liver or kidney cancer. Both conserved end residues are part of each CDR3. The D gene is left open where the match is weak. Where a row states a size, it is once, few, many or the class of an expanded clone; other rows omit it.

TRBV11-2	TRBJ2-5	.	.	CASSSTPGETQYF	TGTGCCAGCAGCTCAACCCCAGGAGAGACCCAGTACTTC
TRBV6-4	TRBJ2-1	.	.	CASISHRGRQFF	TGTGCCAGCATAAGTCATCGGGGAAGGCAGTTCTTC
TRBV15	TRBJ2-7	.	TRBD1	CATSRDQHRGSYEQYF	TGTGCCACCAGCAGAGACCAACACAGGGGGAGTTACGAGCAGTACTTC
TRBV29-1	TRBJ2-3	.	.	CSVRSVDTQYF	TGCAGCGTACGATCGGTTGATACGCAGTATTTT
TRBV14	TRBJ1-6	.	.	CASSQDRGVSPLHF	TGTGCCAGCAGCCAAGACAGGGGTGTTTCACCCCTCCACTTT
TRBV19	TRBJ1-2	.	TRBD1	CASSLRGRRGYTF	TGTGCCAGTAGTCTCAGGGGGCGGCGTGGCTACACCTTC
TRBV7-8	TRBJ1-6	once	.	CASRSTAASSPLHF	TGTGCCAGCAGATCCACAGCTGCGAGTTCACCCCTCCACTTT
TRBV9	TRBJ2-7	.	TRBD1	CASSVERQGYEQYF	TGTGCCAGCAGCGTAGAGAGACAGGGTTACGAGCAGTACTTC
TRBV7-8	TRBJ2-1	.	TRBD1	CASSPADRGSYNEQFF	TGTGCCAGCAGCCCCGCCGACAGGGGGTCCTACAATGAGCAGTTCTTC
TRBV6-5	TRBJ2-7	.	.	CAIVRSSYEQYF	TGTGCTATAGTACGGAGCTCCTACGAGCAGTACTTC
TRBV5-1	TRBJ2-2	.	.	CASSLSRQGTGELFF	TGCGCCAGCAGCTTGAGCAGGCAGGGGACCGGGGAGCTGTTTTTT
TRBV28	TRBJ2-1	.	.	CASSYPRGGSYNEQFF	TGTGCCAGCAGTTACCCGAGGGGGGGGTCCTACAATGAGCAGTTCTTC
TRBV11-2	TRBJ2-5	.	TRBD1	CASSLGDRAGETQYF	TGTGCCAGCAGCTTAGGAGACAGGGCTGGGGAGACCCAGTACTTC
TRBV5-4	TRBJ1-2	.	.	CASSPDSVSSVYTF	TGTGCCAGCAGCCCAGACAGCGTCTCATCCGTCTACACCTTC
TRBV27	TRBJ2-7	.	.	CASSFGGSGSYEQYF	TGTGCCAGCAGTTTTGGGGGGAGTGGGTCCTACGAGCAGTACTTC
TRBV30	TRBJ2-3	.	.	CAWRRQGPRYF	TGTGCCTGGAGGAGACAAGGCCCCCGTTATTTT
TRBV13	TRBJ1-1	few	.	CASSLDSEAFF	TGTGCCAGCAGCTTGGATTCTGAAGCTTTCTTT
TRBV19	TRBJ2-1	.	TRBD1	CASRTGQGRVYNEQFF	TGTGCCAGTAGGACCGGACAGGGCAGGGTCTACAATGAGCAGTTCTTC
TRBV10-3	TRBJ2-5	.	TRBD2	CAISILAGGSETQYF	TGTGCCATCTCAATACTAGCGGGGGGTTCAGAGACCCAGTACTTC
TRBV9	TRBJ1-5	.	.	CASSVGNNQPQHF	TGTGCCAGCAGCGTAGGGAACAATCAGCCCCAGCATTTT
TRBV6-1	TRBJ1-1	.	.	CASSSFTEAFF	TGTGCCAGCAGTTCTTTCACTGAAGCTTTCTTT
TRBV27	TRBJ1-1	once	.	CASSSPSRYTEAFF	TGTGCCAGCAGTTCACCGTCGAGGTACACTGAAGCTTTCTTT
TRBV5-6	TRBJ2-2	.	TRBD1	CASSLAGGGGGELFF	TGTGCCAGCAGCTTGGCAGGGGGCGGAGGCGGGGAGCTGTTTTTT
TRBV11-1	TRBJ2-7	.	.	CASSLGFSNEQYF	TGTGCCAGCAGCTTAGGATTTTCGAACGAGCAGTACTTC
TRBV5-1	TRBJ2-3	.	.	CASRLGLLTSTDTQYF	TGCGCCAGCAGACTGGGACTGCTGACTAGCACAGATACGCAGTATTTT
TRBV29-1	TRBJ1-2	.	.	CSVEGQGSSYGYTF	TGCAGCGTTGAAGGCCAGGGGAGCTCCTATGGCTACACCTTC
TRBV29-1	TRBJ2-3	.	.	CSGARGGDTQYF	TGCAGCGGTGCCCGAGGTGGAGATACGCAGTATTTT
TRBV27	TRBJ2-7	.	TRBD2	CASSPSGSTYEQYF	TGTGCCAGCAGTCCTAGCGGGAGCACCTACGAGCAGTACTTC
TRBV27	TRBJ1-1	.	.	CASIGYSMEAFF	TGTGCCAGCATCGGGTATAGTATGGAGGCTTTCTTT
TRBV5-4	TRBJ2-1	.	TRBD2	CASSYRLAAPQDEQFF	TGTGCCAGCAGCTACCGACTAGCCGCACCCCAGGATGAGCAGTTCTTC
TRBV6-1	TRBJ2-7	.	TRBD1	CASSAPRGLIEQYF	TGTGCCAGCAGTGCCCCCAGGGGGCTAATCGAGCAGTACTTC
TRBV11-2	TRBJ1-5	.	TRBD1	CASSSGGTGGLKQPQHF	TGTGCCAGCAGCTCAGGGGGGACAGGGGGGCTGAAGCAGCCCCAGCATTTT
TRBV5-1	TRBJ2-3	.	TRBD2	CASSLWGLAGQSTDTQYF	TGCGCCAGCAGCTTGTGGGGACTAGCGGGGCAGAGCACAGATACGCAGTATTTT
TRBV18	TRBJ2-3	.	.	CASSPRDGGTDTQYF	TGTGCCAGCTCACCAAGGGACGGGGGCACAGATACGCAGTATTTT
TRBV9	TRBJ2-1	.	TRBD1	CASSVVGTGASDEQFF	TGTGCCAGCAGCGTAGTGGGGACAGGGGCCAGCGATGAGCAGTTCTTC
TRBV10-3	TRBJ2-7	.	TRBD1	CAIRSGTGLYEQYF	TGTGCCATCAGGTCGGGGACAGGGCTCTACGAGCAGTACTTC
TRBV6-5	TRBJ1-2	.	TRBD1	CASRPGTGNYGYTF	TGTGCCAGCAGACCCGGGACAGGGAACTATGGCTACACCTTC
TRBV5-6	TRBJ2-3	.	.	CASMPDTQYF	TGTGCCAGCATGCCAGATACGCAGTATTTT
TRBV5-1	TRBJ1-4	.	.	CASSLAPDRNEKLFF	TGCGCCAGCAGCTTGGCCCCGGACCGAAATGAAAAACTGTTTTTT
TRBV30	TRBJ1-3	.	.	CAWSVRQGVYSGNTIYF	TGTGCCTGGAGTGTACGGCAGGGCGTTTACTCTGGAAACACCATATATTTT
TRBV4-2	TRBJ1-2	.	.	CASSQESSTGGYTF	TGTGCCAGCAGCCAAGAAAGCTCCACCGGGGGCTACACCTTC
TRBV7-8	TRBJ2-1	few	TRBD2	CASSLGGTSGRRIGNEQFF	TGTGCCAGCAGCTTAGGAGGGACTAGCGGGAGAAGAATTGGAAATGAGCAGTTCTTC
TRBV11-2	TRBJ2-3	.	.	CASSLGGVASDTQYF	TGTGCCAGCAGCTTAGGCGGAGTAGCTTCAGATACGCAGTATTTT
TRBV5-1	TRBJ1-1	.	TRBD1	CASSFTGTGGNRNTEAFF	TGCGCCAGCAGCTTTACCGGGACAGGGGGCAATCGAAACACTGAAGCTTTCTTT
TRBV5-1	TRBJ2-5	.	TRBD1	CASSLGMTGGRETQYF	TGCGCCAGCAGCTTGGGGATGACAGGGGGAAGAGAGACCCAGTACTTC
TRBV23-1	TRBJ1-1	.	.	CASSQKGGKVPEAFF	TGCGCCAGCAGTCAAAAGGGGGGGAAGGTTCCTGAAGCTTTCTTT
TRBV27	TRBJ1-5	.	.	CASSLLGQPQHF	TGTGCCAGCAGTTTGCTTGGTCAGCCCCAGCATTTT
TRBV5-1	TRBJ2-3	.	TRBD2	CASSSTSEPSTDTQYF	TGCGCCAGCAGCTCAACTAGCGAGCCTAGCACAGATACGCAGTATTTT
TRBV29-1	TRBJ1-1	.	.	CSVGGMNTEAFF	TGCAGCGTTGGAGGCATGAACACTGAAGCTTTCTTT
TRBV19	TRBJ1-1	.	.	CASSIRGGNTEAFF	TGTGCCAGTAGTATTCGCGGGGGGAACACTGAAGCTTTCTTT
TRBV6-1	TRBJ1-2	.	.	CASSEWRDPNYGYTF	TGTGCCAGCAGTGAATGGAGGGATCCTAACTATGGCTACACCTTC